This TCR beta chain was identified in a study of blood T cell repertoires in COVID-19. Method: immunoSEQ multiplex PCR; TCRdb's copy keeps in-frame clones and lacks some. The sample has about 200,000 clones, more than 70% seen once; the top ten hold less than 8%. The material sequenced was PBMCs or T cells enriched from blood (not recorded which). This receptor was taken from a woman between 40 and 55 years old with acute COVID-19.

CDR3 sequence (DNA): TGTGCCAGCAGTTGGACAGGGGCCGGGGAGCAGTACTTC. Translating gives CASSWTGAGEQYF. The J gene is TRBJ2-7, the V gene TRBV27; 9 nucleotides align to TRBD1. Germline V lookup: CDR1 MNHEY, CDR2 SMNVEV (reference sequence). The length of the CDR3 is 13 residues. The V segment lost 4 bases and the J segment 7 bases; nucleotides outside the gene matches: 5.